This T cell receptor (beta chain) was sequenced in a study of blood T cell repertoires in COVID-19. Study-level information: The origin of the acute and convalescent COVID-19 samples was the United States, Italy and Spain. PBMCs, B-cell-depleted T cells, or T cells provided the cDNA or gDNA that made up the material.

V lost 2 bases, J lost 3 bases, and 8 bases stayed unmatched. CDR1 is SGHNT and CDR2 is YYREEE in the germline V gene (reference sequence). The CDR3 length is 17 residues. Original analysis: Scientists estimated how many nucleated cells there were by amplifying reference gene primers. TCRdb's table, derived via immunoSEQ multiplex PCR, lists solely in-frame clones and lacks some. From that table come the V and J calls and clone size; the DNA was used to work out D and trimming. This table has some 55,000 clones, over 90% appearing once. V is TRBV5-4 and J is TRBJ2-2; TRBD2 matches 9 bases. The clonotype was recovered from a human donor in a cohort sampled during active COVID-19. Sequencing input: peripheral blood. The CDR3 coding sequence is TGTGCCAGCAGCTTCGCTAGCGGGACGGGGTACACCGGGGAGCTGTTTTTT. This translates into CASSFASGTGYTGELFF. Full variable domain (missing parts from reference TRBV5-4 and TRBJ2-2): ETGVTQSPTHLIKTRGQQVTLRCSSQSGHNTVSWYQQALGQGPQFIFQYYREEENGRGNFPPRFSGLQFPNYSSELNVNALELDDSALYLCASSFASGTGYTGELFFGEGSRLTVL.